Listed here are 29 T cell receptor beta chains from one sample, sequenced in a study of radiation and T cells in renal cell carcinoma. Generated by immunoSEQ multiplex PCR, the TCRdb table keeps only in-frame clones and is missing some. In the table there are about 160,000 clones, about nine tenths of which are singletons. Time point in this sample: baseline pretreatment blood. The treatment is: 15 Gy SBRT to primary tumor, nephrectomy 4 weeks later. Sample: blood, taken from a patient whose treatment included radiotherapy and nephrectomy. The source is a woman aged 70 to 79 with renal cell carcinoma.

CDR3 residues: CASTPGRTGLETQYF. CDR3 sequence (DNA): TGTGCCAGCACCCCAGGCCGGACAGGGTTGGAGACCCAGTACTTC. The chain employs TRBV5-4 and TRBJ2-5, with 8 bases lining up with TRBD1. In germline, CDR1 is SGHNT, CDR2 YYREEE (reference sequence). The CDR3 runs 15 residues. V trimming: 6 bases; J trimming: 5 bases; junction bases outside the gene matches: 12.

Worth noting for this clone: At one end, the junction sequence differs from germline, possibly due to a read error. The chain couples TRBV5-1 to TRBJ2-7; 8 bases align to TRBD1. Germline assignment: CDR1 SGHRS and CDR2 YFSETQ. The CDR3 sequence is 15 residues long. CDR3 region: CASSYRDRQGYDQYF. As DNA, the CDR3 is TGCGCCAGCAGCTACAGGGACAGGCAAGGCTACGATCAGTACTTC.

Concerning this clone itself: This sample includes further DNA sequences coding for the same CDR3. The rearrangement joins TRBV7-2 to TRBJ2-7; no reliable D call. CDR3 size: 12 residues. CDR1 is SGHTA, CDR2 FQGNSA, per germline. The V and J ends lost 4 bases and 2 bases respectively, with 6 bases between them. CDR3 nucleotides: TGTGCCAGCAGCTCAGGAGCCTACGAGCAGTACTTC. Translating gives CASSSGAYEQYF.

This chain joins TRBV28 and TRBJ1-1, with D unresolved. V lost 3 bases, J lost 3 bases, and 8 bases lay in between. Germline V gene lookup returns CDR1 MDHEN and CDR2 SYDVKM. This CDR3 is 13 amino acids long. The DNA for the CDR3 is TGTGCCAGCAGTTTGAAGACTGACACTGAAGCTTTCTTT. This sequence encodes CASSLKTDTEAFF.

V and J are TRBV18 and TRBJ2-7, with 8 bases lining up with TRBD1. The CDR3 is 15 residues long. V was pared by 6 bases and J by 3 bases, with 10 bases of the junction left unmatched. Germline CDR1 KGHSH, CDR2 LQKENI. The CDR3 bases are TGTGCCAGCTCTCCGCCGGGACAGGCGAACTACGAGCAGTACTTC. This codes for CASSPPGQANYEQYF.

The chain combines TRBV4-2 with TRBJ2-3; perhaps D is TRBD1 or TRBD2 (6 bases each). This CDR3 region has 19 residues. CDR1 is LGHNA and CDR2 is YNFKEQ in the germline V gene. V was pared by 0 bases and J by 0 bases, with 19 bases between. The CDR3, as DNA: TGTGCCAGCAGCCAAGATAAGGGGGGCAGGCCTTCTAGCACAGATACGCAGTATTTT. Translated, it gives CASSQDKGGRPSSTDTQYF.

This clone was seen more than once but under ten times. V is TRBV7-3 and J is TRBJ1-1; D unclear. Germline V gene lookup returns CDR1 SGHTA and CDR2 FQGTGA. The CDR3 is 14 residues long. Trimming pared 5 bases from V and 4 bases from J, leaving 14 bases between. The CDR3 DNA sequence: TGTGCCAGCAGCCCTTCCCCTCTCGGCACTGAAGCTTTCTTT. Protein: CASSPSPLGTEAFF.

The V and J genes are TRBV19 and TRBJ2-1; D is possibly TRBD1 or TRBD2 (5 bases each). The CDR3 spans 15 residues. Trimming pared 3 bases from V and 0 bases from J, leaving 9 bases between. CDR1 is LNHDA, CDR2 SQIVND, per germline (reference sequence). The CDR3 protein is CASSISGLSYNEQFF. The CDR3 coding sequence is TGTGCCAGTAGTATTTCGGGGCTCTCCTACAATGAGCAGTTCTTC. The full variable domain, rest sourced from reference TRBV19 and TRBJ2-1, is DGGITQSPKYLFRKEGQNVTLSCEQNLNHDAMYWYRQDPGQGLRLIYYSQIVNDFQKGDIAEGYSVSREKKESFPLTVTSAQKNPTAFYLCASSISGLSYNEQFFGPGTRLTVL.

The chain combines TRBV19 with TRBJ1-5, with D tentatively TRBD1 (6 bases). CDR3 length: 13 amino acids. The germline CDR1 and CDR2 sequences are LNHDA and SQIVND (reference sequence). V lost 8 bases, J lost 6 bases, and 14 bases lay in between. CDR3 residues: CASADSRGQPQHF. The DNA for the CDR3 is TGTGCCAGTGCGGACAGTCGGGGTCAGCCCCAGCATTTT.

This chain uses TRBV6-1 with TRBJ1-6; no clear D gene. Trimming stripped 1 base from V and 5 bases from J, with 12 bases between. The CDR3 loop spans 16 amino acids. CDR1 and CDR2 (germline): MNHNS, SASEGT. This CDR3 is CASSEVNPSNNSPLHF. The CDR3 bases are TGTGCCAGCAGTGAAGTGAACCCATCTAATAATTCACCCCTCCACTTT.

This clone was observed a handful of times. The chain joins TRBV28 to TRBJ2-1; 7 nucleotides match TRBD1. Germline V gene sequence: CDR1 MDHEN, CDR2 SYDVKM. The V segment lost 4 bases and the J segment 6 bases; nucleotides outside the gene matches: 9. This CDR3 is 15 amino acids long. Here the CDR3 reads CASSSEQGYGNEQFF. In DNA form, the CDR3 reads TGTGCCAGCAGTTCCGAACAGGGGTATGGCAATGAGCAGTTCTTC.

Here the CDR3 reads CASQEGQDQPQHF. Here the CDR3 DNA reads TGTGCCAGCCAGGAGGGGCAGGATCAGCCCCAGCATTTT. J is TRBJ1-5 and V is TRBV13, with D tentatively TRBD1 (5 bases). CDR1 is PRHDT and CDR2 is FYEKMQ in the germline V gene (reference sequence). The CDR3 loop spans 13 amino acids. Trimming left V 8 bases short and J 5 bases short, with 13 bases between.

The chain is built from TRBV27 and TRBJ1-5, with D unclear. V was cut by 5 bases and J by 0 bases, with 8 bases left in between. The CDR3 consists of 14 residues. In germline, CDR1 is MNHEY, CDR2 SMNVEV (reference sequence). In DNA, the CDR3 is TGTGCCAGCAGTCGCAGGTATAGCAATCAGCCCCAGCATTTT. Encoded protein: CASSRRYSNQPQHF.

The chain carries TRBV5-1 and TRBJ2-7; the D is unclear. V lost 5 bases to trimming and J lost 4 bases, with 10 bases between them. CDR1 is SGHRS and CDR2 is YFSETQ in the germline V gene. This CDR3 is built from 12 residues. The CDR3 DNA reads as TGCGCCAGCAGGGACGGTTTTTACGAGCAGTACTTC. It is translated as CASRDGFYEQYF.

V and J are TRBV10-3 and TRBJ2-7, with no clear D. Trimming took 3 bases from V and 0 from J, leaving 12 bases between them. This CDR3 spans 15 amino acids. Germline CDR1 ENHRY, CDR2 SYGVKD. The CDR3 DNA is TGTGCCATCAGTGATTCAGGACGTCGCTCCTACGAGCAGTACTTC. Protein product: CAISDSGRRSYEQYF.

The V and J genes are TRBV9 and TRBJ2-7; possibly TRBD1 for D (6 bases). Germline CDR1 and CDR2: SGDLS and YYNGEE. The CDR3 covers 14 residues. V gave up 4 bases and J gave up 0 bases, with 11 bases separating them. CDR3 coding DNA: TGTGCCAGCAGCAAGACAGGTAGCTCCTACGAGCAGTACTTC. Its protein is CASSKTGSSYEQYF. Combining the CDR3 with reference TRBV9 and TRBJ2-7 gives the whole variable domain DSGVTQTPKHLITATGQRVTLRCSPRSGDLSVYWYQQSLDQGLQFLIQYYNGEERAKGNILERFSAQQFPDLHSELNLSSLELGDSALYFCASSKTGSSYEQYFGPGTRLTVT.

The V call is TRBV5-1, the J call TRBJ2-1, with 9 bases identical to TRBD1. In germline, CDR1 is SGHRS, CDR2 YFSETQ. Trimming at V came to 3 bases and at J to 6 bases, leaving 7 bases not matched to a gene. The CDR3 is 15 amino acids. The CDR3 region has the DNA TGCGCCAGCAGCTCACAACAGGGGGCTGGCAATGAGCAGTTCTTC. This translates into CASSSQQGAGNEQFF.

This chain uses TRBV4-1 with TRBJ1-5; D might be TRBD1 (6 bases). The germline V gene has CDR1 MGHRA and CDR2 YSYEKL. The CDR3 sequence is 16 residues long. V dropped 4 bases and J dropped 3 bases, with 16 bases sitting between them. Here the CDR3 reads CASSPGGAGNNQPQHF. DNA of the CDR3: TGCGCCAGCAGCCCGGGGGGGGCCGGGAACAATCAGCCCCAGCATTTT.

The chain joins TRBV2 to TRBJ2-1; the match to TRBD1 covers 9 bases. The CDR3 loop spans 13 amino acids. Trimming at V came to 6 bases and at J to 5 bases, leaving 2 bases not matched to a gene. The germline V gene encodes CDR1 SNHLY and CDR2 FYNNEI. The CDR3 loop is CASRQGANNEQFF. CDR3 DNA: TGTGCCAGCAGACAGGGGGCGAACAATGAGCAGTTCTTC.

V is TRBV6-1 and J is TRBJ2-2; 8 bases map to TRBD2. V shed 3 bases and J 5 bases; nucleotides not matched to a gene: 5. CDR3 length: 15 residues. Germline CDR1 is MNHNS and CDR2 is SASEGT. As DNA, the CDR3 is TGTGCCAGCAGTGAGATGGTAGCGGGGACCGGGGAGCTGTTTTTT. This gives the protein CASSEMVAGTGELFF.

The rearrangement uses TRBV23-1 and TRBJ1-1, with 7 bases identical to TRBD1. TRBV23-1 is classed as an ORF, of uncertain function. CDR3 size: 18 residues. Trimming at V came to 0 bases and at J to 1 base, leaving 11 bases not matched to a gene. Written as DNA, the CDR3 is TGCGCCAGCAGTCAATCCCTGAAGGGACAGTACCAGAACACTGAAGCTTTCTTT. Translated, it gives CASSQSLKGQYQNTEAFF.

This clone has only one observation. The chain combines TRBV5-1 with TRBJ2-6; D is perhaps TRBD1 or TRBD2 (5 bases each). The V gene's germline CDR1 is SGHRS and CDR2 YFSETQ. Trimming took off 6 bases at V and 2 bases at J, with 15 bases between the two ends. The CDR3 covers 16 residues. CDR3 protein: CASMIGGVAGANVLTF. The CDR3 bases are TGCGCCAGCATGATTGGGGGAGTAGCTGGGGCCAACGTCCTGACTTTC. Filled out from reference TRBV5-1 and TRBJ2-6, the complete variable domain reads KAGVTQTPRYLIKTRGQQVTLSCSPISGHRSVSWYQQTPGQGLQFLFEYFSETQRNKGNFPGRFSGRQFSNSRSEMNVSTLELGDSALYLCASMIGGVAGANVLTFGAGSRLTVL.

V is TRBV29-1 and J is TRBJ2-3; 11 nucleotides line up with TRBD2. V was clipped by 3 bases and J by 0 bases; unmatched bases: 5. The CDR3 is 16 amino acids. CDR1 SQVTM and CDR2 ANQGSEA come from the germline V gene. Here the CDR3 reads CSVEGLAVSSTDTQYF. Here the CDR3 DNA reads TGCAGCGTTGAGGGACTAGCGGTTTCTAGCACAGATACGCAGTATTTT.

The genes are TRBV30 and TRBJ1-3; 7 nucleotides align to TRBD1. V lost 1 base and J lost 1; bases outside the gene matches: 7. Looked up from germline, CDR1 is GTSNPN and CDR2 is SVGIG (reference sequence). This CDR3 comprises 16 residues. Here the CDR3 reads CAWSGVGGLSGNTIYF. The DNA for the CDR3 is TGTGCCTGGAGTGGTGTAGGGGGCTTGTCTGGAAACACCATATATTTT.

The chain recombines TRBV7-9 with TRBJ2-5; TRBD2 might be the D (5 bases). Germline V gives CDR1 SEHNR, CDR2 FQNEAQ (reference sequence). V lost 1 base and J 1 base, leaving 7 bases between the germline ends. CDR3 length: 14 residues. CDR3 nucleotides: TGTGCCAGCAGCTTAGTGCTAGCCCAAGAGACCCAGTACTTC. It encodes CASSLVLAQETQYF. Supplemented by reference TRBV7-9 and TRBJ2-5, the full variable domain reads DTGVSQNPRHKITKRGQNVTFRCDPISEHNRLYWYRQTLGQGPEFLTYFQNEAQLEKSRLLSDRFSAERPKGSFSTLEIQRTEQGDSAMYLCASSLVLAQETQYFGPGTRLLVL.

This clone showed up just a few times. The chain joins TRBV6-4 to TRBJ1-5; D is unclear. Per the germline V gene, CDR1 is MRHNA and CDR2 is SNTAGT. This CDR3 comprises 15 residues. V lost 3 bases, J lost 0 bases, and 9 bases lay in between. CDR3 amino acids: CASSERPDSNQPQHF. The CDR3 coding sequence is TGTGCCAGCAGTGAGAGGCCCGATAGCAATCAGCCCCAGCATTTT.

This clone was found once. The V call is TRBV6-1, the J call TRBJ1-5; perhaps TRBD1 as D (6 bases). Trimming pared 7 bases from V and 6 bases from J, leaving 16 bases between. The CDR3 spans 14 residues. Looked up from germline, CDR1 is MNHNS and CDR2 is SASEGT. The chain's CDR3 is CASTMGGGGQPQHF. The CDR3 DNA sequence: TGTGCCAGCACCATGGGAGGGGGAGGTCAGCCCCAGCATTTT.

The chain links TRBV7-9 to TRBJ2-7; D unclear. The CDR3 totals 14 residues. CDR1 and CDR2 (germline): SEHNR, FQNEAQ (reference sequence). With 2 bases removed from V and 1 base from J, the gap between germline ends came to 9 bases. This chain's CDR3 is CASSLSAGSYEQYF. The CDR3 bases are TGTGCCAGCAGCTTATCTGCAGGTTCCTACGAGCAGTACTTC. The full variable domain, completed using reference TRBV7-9 and TRBJ2-7, is DTGVSQNPRHKITKRGQNVTFRCDPISEHNRLYWYRQTLGQGPEFLTYFQNEAQLEKSRLLSDRFSAERPKGSFSTLEIQRTEQGDSAMYLCASSLSAGSYEQYFGPGTRLTVT.

This CDR3 reads CASSYSALGVGYTF. The CDR3 DNA reads as TGTGCCAGCAGTTACTCGGCCCTAGGGGTTGGCTACACCTTC. J is TRBJ1-2 and V is TRBV6-5; possible D gene TRBD1, 5 bases. This CDR3 is built from 14 residues. V was pared by 0 bases and J by 7 bases, with 12 bases between. Looked up from germline, CDR1 is MNHEY and CDR2 is SVGAGI.